The following is a TCR beta chain sequence with its context. This may be a read error: a much more frequent sequence differs by one nucleotide. Germline values: CDR1 DFQATT, CDR2 SNEGSKA (reference sequence). This CDR3 spans 15 amino acids. This sample was taken from a study of T cell repertoires in cytomegalovirus infection. Each CDR3 protein gets one entry after TCRdb re-called the reads with MiXCR. This sample has 310,000 or so distinct CDR3 sequences, with around 10% found just once. This rearrangement joins TRBV20-1 to TRBJ2-3; D is uncertain. Sequenced sample: PBMCs. This TCR was sampled from a human donor in good health (CMV status not recorded). Some clones in this sample may be carry-over from other donors' samples. DNA for the CDR3: TGCAGTGCTAGAGATCTCAACTTTAGCACAGATACGCAGTTTTTT. Translated, it gives CSARDLNFSTDTQFF.